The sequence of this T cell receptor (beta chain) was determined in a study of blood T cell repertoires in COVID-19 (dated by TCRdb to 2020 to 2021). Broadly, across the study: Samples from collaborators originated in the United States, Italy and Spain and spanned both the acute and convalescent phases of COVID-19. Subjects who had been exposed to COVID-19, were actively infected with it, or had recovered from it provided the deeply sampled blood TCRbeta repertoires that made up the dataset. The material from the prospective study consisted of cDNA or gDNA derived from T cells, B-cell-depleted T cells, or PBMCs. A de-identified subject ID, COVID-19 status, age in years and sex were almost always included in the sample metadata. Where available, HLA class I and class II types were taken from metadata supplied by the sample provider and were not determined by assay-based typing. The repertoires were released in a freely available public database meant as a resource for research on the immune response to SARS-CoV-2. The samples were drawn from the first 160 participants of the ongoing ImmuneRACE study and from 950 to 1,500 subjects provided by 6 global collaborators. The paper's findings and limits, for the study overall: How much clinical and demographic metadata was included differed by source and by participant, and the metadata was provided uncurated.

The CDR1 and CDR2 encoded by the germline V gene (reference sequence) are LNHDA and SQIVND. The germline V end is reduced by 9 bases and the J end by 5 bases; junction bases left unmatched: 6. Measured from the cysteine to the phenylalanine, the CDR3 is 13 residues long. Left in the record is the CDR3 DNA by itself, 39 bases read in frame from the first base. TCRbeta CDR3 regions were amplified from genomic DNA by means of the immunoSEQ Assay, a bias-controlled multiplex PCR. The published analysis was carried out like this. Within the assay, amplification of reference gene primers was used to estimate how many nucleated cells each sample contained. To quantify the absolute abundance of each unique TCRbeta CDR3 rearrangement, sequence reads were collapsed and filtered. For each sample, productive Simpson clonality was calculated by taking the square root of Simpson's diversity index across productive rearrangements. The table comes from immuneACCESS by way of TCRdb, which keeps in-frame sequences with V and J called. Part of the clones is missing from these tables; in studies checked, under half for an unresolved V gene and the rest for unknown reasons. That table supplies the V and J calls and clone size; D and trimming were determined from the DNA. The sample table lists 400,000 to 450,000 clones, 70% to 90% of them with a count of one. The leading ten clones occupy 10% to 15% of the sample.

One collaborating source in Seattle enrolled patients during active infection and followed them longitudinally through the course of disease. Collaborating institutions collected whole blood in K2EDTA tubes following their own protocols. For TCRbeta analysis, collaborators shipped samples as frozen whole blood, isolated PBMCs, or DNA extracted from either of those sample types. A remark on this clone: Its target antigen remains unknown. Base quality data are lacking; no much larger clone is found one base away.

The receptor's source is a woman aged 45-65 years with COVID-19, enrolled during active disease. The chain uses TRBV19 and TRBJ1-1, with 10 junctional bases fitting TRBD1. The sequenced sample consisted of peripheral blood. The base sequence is TGTGCCAGCATCCGGGACAGGGGTACTGAAGCTTTCTTT. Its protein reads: CASIRDRGTEAFF.